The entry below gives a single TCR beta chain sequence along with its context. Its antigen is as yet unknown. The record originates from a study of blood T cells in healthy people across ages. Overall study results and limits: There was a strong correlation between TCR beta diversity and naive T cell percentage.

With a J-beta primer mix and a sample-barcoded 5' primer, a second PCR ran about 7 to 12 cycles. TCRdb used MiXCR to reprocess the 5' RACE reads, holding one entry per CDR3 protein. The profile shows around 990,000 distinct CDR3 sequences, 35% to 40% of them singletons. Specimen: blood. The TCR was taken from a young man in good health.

The chain's CDR3 is CSVPEQGVPGWVDNEQYF. The CDR3 region has the DNA TGCAGCGTTCCGGAACAGGGGGTGCCCGGCTGGGTTGACAATGAGCAGTACTTC. The chain is built from TRBV29-1 and TRBJ2-1; TRBD1 matches 8 bases. The DNA end lines up better with TRBJ2-7; the J call may be wrong. Germline V gives CDR1 SQVTM, CDR2 ANQGSEA. The CDR3 length is 18 residues.